The text below deals with one TCR beta chain. Trimming removed 2 bases at V and 8 bases at J, with 10 bases between. The CDR3 runs to 13 residues. Germline V CDR1 and CDR2: PRHDT, FYEKMQ (reference sequence). This table comes from immunoSEQ multiplex PCR, and its TCRdb copy is limited to in-frame clones, with some not included. The sample consists of fewer than 250,000 clones, 84% of them appearing once. The data are from a study of blood T cell repertoires in COVID-19. Study as a whole: COVID-19 samples from acute and convalescent phases originated in the United States, Italy and Spain.

This chain uses TRBV13 with TRBJ2-1; the D gene is possibly TRBD2 (6 bases). The sample consisted of peripheral blood. This clonotype was obtained from a man aged 25-40 years with active or convalescent COVID-19. The CDR3 here is CASSLIGGDEQFF. The CDR3 bases are TGTGCCAGCAGCTTAATCGGCGGGGATGAGCAGTTCTTC.